The 19 T cell receptor beta chains presented below share a single source sample, sequenced in a study of T cell responses to AZD1222 COVID-19 vaccine. TCRdb keeps only in-frame clones here, not all; method: immunoSEQ multiplex PCR. Counted here are 80,000 to 100,000 clones, around 90% occurring once; the ten biggest clones make up around 10%. Sequenced here: peripheral blood, sampled 28 days after the second AZD1222 dose. Receptors originate from an adult who received the AZD1222 COVID-19 vaccine.

The CDR3 nucleotides are TGTGCCAGCAGCGTAGGTCTAGACAGGGTCAATCAGCCCCAGCATTTT. Protein product: CASSVGLDRVNQPQHF. This chain connects TRBV9 to TRBJ1-5; TRBD1 aligns across 7 bases. The CDR3 consists of 16 residues. Germline V gene lookup returns CDR1 SGDLS and CDR2 YYNGEE. V shed 0 bases and J 3 bases; nucleotides not matched to a gene: 6.

This chain connects TRBV6-1 to TRBJ1-5; TRBD1 might be the D (6 bases). Germline CDR1 and CDR2: MNHNS and SASEGT. The CDR3 totals 16 residues. Trimming took 2 bases from V and 4 from J, leaving 15 bases between them. The DNA for the CDR3 is TGTGCCAGCAGTGAATATTGGGGGGCAGAGAATCAGCCCCAGCATTTT. Encoded protein: CASSEYWGAENQPQHF.

The genes are TRBV2 and TRBJ1-4; D is unclear. Looked up from germline, CDR1 is SNHLY and CDR2 is FYNNEI. V was pared by 5 bases and J by 5 bases, with 12 bases between. The length of the CDR3 is 14 residues. The CDR3 loop reads CASSLPRGNEKLFF. Here the CDR3 DNA reads TGTGCCAGCAGTCTGCCCCGAGGGAATGAAAAACTGTTTTTT.

V is TRBV5-8 and J is TRBJ1-1, with D unclear. The CDR3 is 14 residues long. The germline V gene encodes CDR1 SGHTS and CDR2 YDEGEE. Trimming took off 1 base at V and 2 bases at J, with 9 bases between the two ends. For the CDR3, the DNA is TGTGCCAGCAGCTTGTGGTCAGGAAACACTGAAGCTTTCTTT. Translation: CASSLWSGNTEAFF.

This chain connects TRBV6-1 to TRBJ1-5; the D is unclear. This CDR3 has 13 amino acids. The V end lost 3 bases, the J end lost 0 bases, and 3 bases lay between the germline ends. Germline V gene sequence: CDR1 MNHNS, CDR2 SASEGT. The CDR3 spells CASSEGSNQPQHF. CDR3 nucleotides: TGTGCCAGCAGTGAGGGTAGCAATCAGCCCCAGCATTTT.

The V and J genes are TRBV7-2 and TRBJ1-2; D may be TRBD1 (5 bases). The V and J ends lost 5 bases and 4 bases respectively, with 17 bases between them. Germline values: CDR1 SGHTA, CDR2 FQGNSA. This CDR3 region has 15 residues. The CDR3 here is CASSVRDAFPYGYTF. The CDR3 nucleotides are TGTGCCAGCAGCGTCAGGGACGCCTTCCCCTATGGCTACACCTTC.

The chain uses TRBV10-2 and TRBJ1-1; D is uncertain. V was shortened by 0 bases and J by 7 bases, with 9 bases between the two germline ends. From germline, CDR1 is WSHSY and CDR2 SAAADI. The CDR3 runs 13 residues. DNA for the CDR3: TGCGCCAGCAGTGAGTCGGGTGGTGGTGAAGCTTTCTTT. The encoded protein is CASSESGGGEAFF.

V gene TRBV7-9 combines with J gene TRBJ2-1, with 8 bases matching TRBD1. CDR1 and CDR2 (germline): SEHNR, FQNEAQ (reference sequence). The CDR3 length is 13 residues. The ends lost 7 bases at V and 10 bases at J; junction bases unmatched: 9. CDR3 bases: TGTGCCAGCAATCCCGGACAGGGTACGGAGCAGTTCTTC. Protein product: CASNPGQGTEQFF.

This chain links TRBV3-1 (or the pseudogene TRBV3-2) with TRBJ1-1; 7 nucleotides match TRBD1. This CDR3 spans 16 amino acids. The germline gives CDR1 LGHDT, CDR2 YNNKEL (reference sequence). The ends lost 2 bases at V and 1 base at J; junction bases unmatched: 7. The CDR3 sequence: CASSQIRTGANTEAFF. The CDR3 bases are TGTGCCAGCAGCCAAATACGGACAGGAGCGAACACTGAAGCTTTCTTT.

This clone was detected once. The genes are TRBV5-8 and TRBJ2-5, with TRBD1 matching 10 bases. Unmatched junction bases numbered 4, after V lost 5 bases and J lost 0 bases. The CDR3 runs to 15 residues. Germline-derived CDR1 and CDR2 are SGHTS and YDEGEE. DNA of the CDR3: TGTGCCAGCAGAAAAGGGACAGGGGACCAAGAGACCCAGTACTTC. It encodes CASRKGTGDQETQYF.

V usage is TRBV13 and J usage is TRBJ1-1; no clear D. Germline CDR1 PRHDT, CDR2 FYEKMQ (reference sequence). The V and J ends lost 10 bases and 2 bases respectively, with 8 bases between them. The length of the CDR3 is 11 residues. In nucleotides, the CDR3 is TGTGCCACCCCGGTTAACACTGAAGCTTTCTTT. Translating gives CATPVNTEAFF.

This clone was recorded once. The gene calls are TRBV28 and TRBJ1-1, with D possibly TRBD1 on 6 matching bases. The CDR3 contains 15 residues. CDR1 is MDHEN and CDR2 is SYDVKM in the germline V gene. With 2 bases removed from V and 1 base from J, the gap between germline ends came to 11 bases. The CDR3 region has the DNA TGTGCCAGCAGTTTAGGGGGGGCTAAGAACACTGAAGCTTTCTTT. This encodes CASSLGGAKNTEAFF.

This clone was seen only once. The CDR3 coding sequence is TGCGCCAGCAGTGACTGGAACAGGGGCTACAATGAGCAGTTCTTC. Protein sequence: CASSDWNRGYNEQFF. The rearrangement uses TRBV10-1 and TRBJ2-1, with TRBD1 identical over 7 bases. Germline CDR1 is WNHNN and CDR2 is SYGVQD (reference sequence). V dropped 3 bases and J dropped 3; count of bases not matched to a gene: 5. The CDR3 covers 15 residues.

The chain carries TRBV18 and TRBJ1-1; possibly TRBD1 for D (6 bases). Germline CDR1 KGHSH, CDR2 LQKENI. Trimming stripped 2 bases from V and 1 base from J, with 8 bases between. This CDR3 spans 14 amino acids. The CDR3 sequence is CASSPNRENTEAFF. The CDR3 bases are TGTGCCAGCTCACCAAACAGGGAGAACACTGAAGCTTTCTTT.

This sequence joins TRBV5-1 and TRBJ1-1; D is possibly TRBD1 (5 bases). The CDR3 covers 14 residues. V was cut by 1 base and J by 6 bases, with 13 bases left in between. In germline, CDR1 is SGHRS, CDR2 YFSETQ. The DNA of the CDR3 is TGCGCCAGCAGCTTGTTTGGGGCGGATCCTGAAGCTTTCTTT. Its translation: CASSLFGADPEAFF. Complete variable domain (other parts from reference TRBV5-1 and TRBJ1-1): KAGVTQTPRYLIKTRGQQVTLSCSPISGHRSVSWYQQTPGQGLQFLFEYFSETQRNKGNFPGRFSGRQFSNSRSEMNVSTLELGDSALYLCASSLFGADPEAFFGQGTRLTVV.

The chain combines TRBV11-2 with TRBJ2-5; D is ambiguous. The V and J ends lost 0 bases and 5 bases respectively, with 10 bases between them. The germline V gene encodes CDR1 SGHAT and CDR2 FQNNGV. The CDR3 extends over 14 amino acids. CDR3 residues: CASSLDPVRETQYF. The DNA of the CDR3 is TGTGCCAGCAGCTTAGATCCAGTCCGCGAGACCCAGTACTTC.

This chain joins TRBV2 and TRBJ2-7; 9 bases agree with TRBD1. Germline CDR1 reads SNHLY; CDR2 reads FYNNEI. With V trimmed by 6 bases and J by 1 base, 7 bases remained unmatched. The CDR3 sequence is 15 residues long. CDR3 amino acids: CASRGDRANSYEQYF. CDR3 nucleotide sequence: TGTGCCAGCAGGGGGGACAGGGCCAATTCCTACGAGCAGTACTTC.

The chain uses TRBV6-5 and TRBJ1-5, with 8 bases fitting TRBD1. CDR3 length equals 15 residues. Germline V gene sequence: CDR1 MNHEY, CDR2 SVGAGI. V was pared by 7 bases and J by 0 bases, with 5 bases of the junction left unmatched. The CDR3 DNA reads TGTGCCAGCACCCCGACAGGGGATAGCAATCAGCCCCAGCATTTT. Its protein product is CASTPTGDSNQPQHF.

The rearrangement joins TRBV27 to TRBJ1-5, with 9 bases matching TRBD1. The CDR3 spans 15 residues. Germline values: CDR1 MNHEY, CDR2 SMNVEV (reference sequence). Trimming at V came to 6 bases and at J to 5 bases, leaving 8 bases not matched to a gene. The CDR3 DNA is TGTGCCAGCAGCCCAACAGGGGGCGCGTATCAGCCCCAGCATTTT. Its protein product is CASSPTGGAYQPQHF.